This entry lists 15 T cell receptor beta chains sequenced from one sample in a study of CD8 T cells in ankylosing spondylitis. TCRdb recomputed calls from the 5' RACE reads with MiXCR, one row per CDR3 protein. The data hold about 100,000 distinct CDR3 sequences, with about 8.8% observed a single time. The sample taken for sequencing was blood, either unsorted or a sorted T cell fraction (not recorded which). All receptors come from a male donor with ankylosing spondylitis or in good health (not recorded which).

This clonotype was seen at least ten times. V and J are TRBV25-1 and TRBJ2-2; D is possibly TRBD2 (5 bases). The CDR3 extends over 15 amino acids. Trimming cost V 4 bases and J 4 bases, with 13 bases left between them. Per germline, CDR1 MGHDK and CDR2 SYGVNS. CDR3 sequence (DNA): TGTGCCAGCAGTGGAGCTACTAGTCGCACCGGGGAGCTGTTTTTT. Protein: CASSGATSRTGELFF.

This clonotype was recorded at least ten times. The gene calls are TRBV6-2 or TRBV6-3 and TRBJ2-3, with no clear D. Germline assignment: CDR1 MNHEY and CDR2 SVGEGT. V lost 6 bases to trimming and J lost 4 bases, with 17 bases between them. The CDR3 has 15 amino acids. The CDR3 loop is CASRDAGFDADTQYF. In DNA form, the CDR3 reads TGTGCCAGCAGGGATGCAGGTTTCGACGCAGATACGCAGTATTTT.

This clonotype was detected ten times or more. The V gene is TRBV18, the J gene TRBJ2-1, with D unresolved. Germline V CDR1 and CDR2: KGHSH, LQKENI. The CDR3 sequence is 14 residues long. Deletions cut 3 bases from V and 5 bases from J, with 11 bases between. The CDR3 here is CASSPPTLDNEQFF. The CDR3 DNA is TGTGCCAGCTCACCTCCGACCCTTGACAATGAGCAGTTCTTC.

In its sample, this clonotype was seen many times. The CDR3 here is CASSWDPGANYGYTF. The CDR3 coding sequence is TGCGCCAGCAGCTGGGATCCAGGCGCTAACTATGGCTACACCTTC. The rearrangement uses TRBV5-1 and TRBJ1-2, with unresolved D. CDR1 is SGHRS, CDR2 YFSETQ, per germline. The CDR3 loop spans 15 amino acids. Between the trimmed V and J ends, which lost 3 bases and 0 bases, there was a span of 12 bases.

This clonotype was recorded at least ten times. The CDR3 here is CSARGVWRGTSYNEQFF. The CDR3 DNA is TGCAGTGCTAGAGGGGTTTGGCGGGGTACCTCCTACAATGAGCAGTTCTTC. V and J are TRBV20-1 and TRBJ2-1; a possible D gene is TRBD2 (6 bases). Looked up from germline, CDR1 is DFQATT and CDR2 is SNEGSKA (reference sequence). Trimming took 1 base from V and 0 from J, leaving 16 bases between them. CDR3 length: 17 amino acids.

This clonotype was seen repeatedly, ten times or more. The CDR3 nucleotides read TGTGCCAGCATTTGGGCCGGGGAGCAGTTCTTC. This gives the protein CASIWAGEQFF. The V call is TRBV28, the J call TRBJ2-1; the D is unclear. Trimming shortened V by 7 bases and J by 10 bases, and 11 bases separated the two germline ends. The CDR3 runs 11 residues. The V gene's germline CDR1 is MDHEN and CDR2 SYDVKM.

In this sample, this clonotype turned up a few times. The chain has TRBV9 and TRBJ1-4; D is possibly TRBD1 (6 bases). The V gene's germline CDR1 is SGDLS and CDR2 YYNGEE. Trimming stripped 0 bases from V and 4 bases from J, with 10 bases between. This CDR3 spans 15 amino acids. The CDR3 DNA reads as TGTGCCAGCAGCGTAGCGGGGGCCTTTAATGAAAAACTGTTTTTT. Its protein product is CASSVAGAFNEKLFF.

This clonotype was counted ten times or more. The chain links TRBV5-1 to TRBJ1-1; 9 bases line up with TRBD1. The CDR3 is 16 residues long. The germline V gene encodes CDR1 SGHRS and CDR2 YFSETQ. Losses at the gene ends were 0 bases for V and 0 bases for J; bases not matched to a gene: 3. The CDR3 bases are TGCGCCAGCAGCTTGGTGACAGGGGGAATGAACACTGAAGCTTTCTTT. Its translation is CASSLVTGGMNTEAFF.

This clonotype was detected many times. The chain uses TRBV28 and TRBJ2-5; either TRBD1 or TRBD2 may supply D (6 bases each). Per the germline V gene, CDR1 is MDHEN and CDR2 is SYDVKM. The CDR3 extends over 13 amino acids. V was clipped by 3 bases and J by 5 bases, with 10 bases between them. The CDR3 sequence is CASSFIGGETQYF. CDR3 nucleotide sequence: TGTGCCAGCAGTTTTATAGGGGGGGAGACCCAGTACTTC.

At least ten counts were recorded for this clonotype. This chain's CDR3 is CAWSNNMDTEAFF. The CDR3 nucleotides are TGTGCCTGGAGTAACAATATGGACACTGAAGCTTTCTTT. The V and J genes are TRBV30 and TRBJ1-1; no reliable D call. The germline V and J ends were trimmed by 2 bases and 3 bases, with 10 bases remaining between them. The germline CDR1 and CDR2 sequences are GTSNPN and SVGIG (reference sequence). CDR3 size: 13 residues.

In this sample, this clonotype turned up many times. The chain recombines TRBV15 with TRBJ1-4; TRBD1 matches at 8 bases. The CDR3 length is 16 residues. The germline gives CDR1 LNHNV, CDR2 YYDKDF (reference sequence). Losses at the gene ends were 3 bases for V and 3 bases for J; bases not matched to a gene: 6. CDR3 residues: CATSSWQGASNEKLFF. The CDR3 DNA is TGTGCCACCAGCAGTTGGCAGGGGGCCTCTAATGAAAAACTGTTTTTT.

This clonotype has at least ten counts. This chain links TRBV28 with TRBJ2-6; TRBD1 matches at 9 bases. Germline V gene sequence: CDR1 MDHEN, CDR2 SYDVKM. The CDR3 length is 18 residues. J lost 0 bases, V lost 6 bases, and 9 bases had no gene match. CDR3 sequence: CASSQWGTGTSGANVLTF. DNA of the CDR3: TGTGCCAGCAGCCAATGGGGGACAGGGACCTCTGGGGCCAACGTCCTGACTTTC.

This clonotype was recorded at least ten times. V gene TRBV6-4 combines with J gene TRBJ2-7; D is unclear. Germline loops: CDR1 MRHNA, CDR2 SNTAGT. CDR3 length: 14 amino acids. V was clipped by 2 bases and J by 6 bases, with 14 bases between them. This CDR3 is CASSDTAERGEQYF. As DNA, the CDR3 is TGTGCCAGCAGTGACACCGCGGAAAGAGGCGAGCAGTACTTC.

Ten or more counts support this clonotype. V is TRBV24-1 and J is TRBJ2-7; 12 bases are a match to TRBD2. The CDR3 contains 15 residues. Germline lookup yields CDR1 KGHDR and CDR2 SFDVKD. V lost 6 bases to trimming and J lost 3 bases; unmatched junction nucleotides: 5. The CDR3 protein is CATSTASGGDYEQYF. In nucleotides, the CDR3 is TGTGCCACCAGTACCGCTAGCGGGGGGGACTACGAGCAGTACTTC.

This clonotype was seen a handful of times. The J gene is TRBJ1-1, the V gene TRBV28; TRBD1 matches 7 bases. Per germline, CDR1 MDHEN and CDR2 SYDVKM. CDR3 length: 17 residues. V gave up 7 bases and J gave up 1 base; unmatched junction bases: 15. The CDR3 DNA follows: TGTGCCAGCACCCCCCTTCTGACGGACAGGCAGAACACTGAAGCTTTCTTT. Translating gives CASTPLLTDRQNTEAFF.